This record covers a single T cell receptor beta chain. Its specificity is unknown. The PCR had 60 Vbeta and 13 Jbeta primers. Here immunoSEQ multiplex PCR was the method, and the copy in TCRdb shows in-frame clones only, minus some. Among 180,000 or so clones listed, less than 90% were seen once. Donors were ostensibly healthy at sampling, although undocumented immune exposures were probable. This sample is drawn from a study of cytomegalovirus exposure and HLA in healthy donors. From germline, CDR1 is SEHNR and CDR2 FQNEAQ (reference sequence). V was clipped by 0 bases and J by 5 bases; unmatched bases: 2. The CDR3 covers 16 residues. Whole-study findings and limits: Most of the TCR beta V segments (in an earlier analysis) were productive either about 90% or about 30% of the time. Based on reports, TCR beta sequences accurately predicted HLA-A and HLA-B alleles for most subjects. Reports indicated that the classifier achieved high specificity and sensitivity in diagnosing cytomegalovirus status.

The chain carries TRBV7-9 and TRBJ2-2, with 11 bases lining up with TRBD2. Sequenced material: PBMCs. The source is a girl under 18 in good health and CMV-seropositive. CDR3 residues: CASSLALAGGTGELFF. CDR3 DNA sequence: TGTGCCAGCAGCTTAGCCCTAGCGGGAGGAACCGGGGAGCTGTTTTTT.